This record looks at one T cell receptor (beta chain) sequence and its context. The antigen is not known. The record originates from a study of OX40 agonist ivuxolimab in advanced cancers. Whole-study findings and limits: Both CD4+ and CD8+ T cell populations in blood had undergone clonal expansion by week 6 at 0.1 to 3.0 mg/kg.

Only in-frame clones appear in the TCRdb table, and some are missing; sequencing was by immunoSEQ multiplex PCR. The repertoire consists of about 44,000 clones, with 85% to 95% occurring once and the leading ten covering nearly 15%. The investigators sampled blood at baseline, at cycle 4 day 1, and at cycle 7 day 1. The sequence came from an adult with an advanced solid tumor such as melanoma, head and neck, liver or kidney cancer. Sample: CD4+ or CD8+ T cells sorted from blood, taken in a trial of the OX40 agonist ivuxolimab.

Here the CDR3 reads CASSSPTGPKNEQYF. CDR3 sequence (DNA): TGTGCCAGCAGCTCGCCGACAGGGCCTAAGAACGAGCAGTACTTC. The chain joins TRBV13 to TRBJ2-7, with 7 bases aligning to TRBD1. J gave up 5 bases and V 4 bases, and 11 bases lay outside the gene matches. Germline-derived CDR1 and CDR2 are PRHDT and FYEKMQ (reference sequence). CDR3 length: 15 amino acids.